This entry lists 10 T cell receptor beta chains sequenced from one sample in a study of T cell responses to AZD1222 COVID-19 vaccine. TCRdb's table, derived via immunoSEQ multiplex PCR, lists solely in-frame clones and lacks some. The sample includes more than 120,000 clones, about nine tenths of them seen just once. The starting material was peripheral blood, obtained 28 days after the second AZD1222 dose. The receptor set was obtained from an adult who received the AZD1222 COVID-19 vaccine.

This clone was seen more than once but under ten times. The chain carries TRBV5-1 and TRBJ2-3; 7 nucleotides align to TRBD2. The J segment lost 1 base and the V segment lost 5 bases, leaving 7 bases of the junction unmatched. CDR3 length: 15 residues. From germline, CDR1 is SGHRS and CDR2 YFSETQ. CDR3 in amino acids: CASRRAGAGTDTQYF. The DNA for the CDR3 is TGCGCCAGCAGGCGTGCGGGAGCTGGCACAGATACGCAGTATTTT.

The rearrangement uses TRBV28 and TRBJ2-7, with 8 bases matching TRBD1. This CDR3 contains 15 residues. With V trimmed by 7 bases and J by 3 bases, 11 bases remained unmatched. In germline, CDR1 is MDHEN, CDR2 SYDVKM. The CDR3 DNA reads TGTGCCAGCACCCCCCGGCGGGACAGGAACTACGAGCAGTACTTC. It yields the protein CASTPRRDRNYEQYF.

V gene TRBV30 combines with J gene TRBJ1-1, with a weak D call TRBD1 (6 bases). V lost 0 bases to trimming and J lost 5 bases, with 13 bases between them. The CDR3 is 14 residues long. Germline CDR1 GTSNPN, CDR2 SVGIG (reference sequence). CDR3 loop: CAWSVGGAYTEAFF. The CDR3 DNA sequence: TGTGCCTGGAGTGTAGGGGGGGCGTATACTGAAGCTTTCTTT. Supplemented by reference TRBV30 and TRBJ1-1, the full variable domain reads SQTIHQWPATLVQPVGSPLSLECTVEGTSNPNLYWYRQAAGRGLQLLFYSVGIGQISSEVPQNLSASRPQDRQFILSSKKLLLSDSGFYLCAWSVGGAYTEAFFGQGTRLTVV.

The chain recombines TRBV10-1 with TRBJ2-1, with D perhaps matching TRBD1 or TRBD2 (6 bases each). Looked up from germline, CDR1 is WNHNN and CDR2 is SYGVQD (reference sequence). V was shortened by 3 bases and J by 1 base, with 13 bases between the two germline ends. This CDR3 has 16 residues. The CDR3 DNA reads TGCGCCAGCAGTGAAGGGGGGCAGAGGTCCTACAATGAGCAGTTCTTC. Protein product: CASSEGGQRSYNEQFF.

The chain employs TRBV6-2 or TRBV6-3 and TRBJ1-1, with D unclear. Trimming took 1 base from V and 7 from J, leaving 10 bases between them. The CDR3 is made up of 13 amino acids. Looked up from germline, CDR1 is MNHEY and CDR2 is SVGEGT. CDR3 region: CASSYFGWYEAFF. The CDR3 nucleotides read TGTGCCAGCAGTTACTTCGGATGGTATGAAGCTTTCTTT.

This chain connects TRBV9 to TRBJ1-3; 7 bases line up with TRBD1. The CDR3 covers 15 residues. The V segment lost 4 bases and the J segment 0 bases; nucleotides outside the gene matches: 4. Germline V lookup: CDR1 SGDLS, CDR2 YYNGEE. As DNA, the CDR3 is TGTGCCAGCAGCCAGACAGGGCTCTCTGGAAACACCATATATTTT. Translating it yields CASSQTGLSGNTIYF. Combining the CDR3 with reference TRBV9 and TRBJ1-3 gives the whole variable domain DSGVTQTPKHLITATGQRVTLRCSPRSGDLSVYWYQQSLDQGLQFLIQYYNGEERAKGNILERFSAQQFPDLHSELNLSSLELGDSALYFCASSQTGLSGNTIYFGEGSWLTVV.

The chain employs TRBV27 and TRBJ1-5; the match to TRBD1 covers 11 bases. Per germline, CDR1 MNHEY and CDR2 SMNVEV (reference sequence). V lost 5 bases, J lost 1 base, and 7 bases stayed unmatched. This CDR3 comprises 17 residues. CDR3 in DNA: TGTGCCAGCAGTACTTGGACAGGGGGCGGGAGCAATCAGCCCCAGCATTTT. This translates into CASSTWTGGGSNQPQHF.

This chain connects TRBV7-9 to TRBJ1-2, with 8 bases that match TRBD1. CDR1 and CDR2 (germline): SEHNR, FQNEAQ (reference sequence). After removal of 5 bases from V and 7 bases from J, the junction contained 9 bases not matched to a gene. The CDR3 length is 14 residues. CDR3 nucleotides: TGTGCCAGCAGCCCTCGAACAGGGGGGCGTGGCTACACCTTC. Protein: CASSPRTGGRGYTF.

The rearrangement uses TRBV5-6 and TRBJ1-1, with D maybe TRBD1 (5 bases). The CDR3 length is 13 residues. CDR1 is SGHDT, CDR2 YYEEEE, per germline. Trimming removed 4 bases from V and 2 bases from J, with 9 bases in between. The CDR3 loop reads CASSNRRNTEAFF. The DNA of the CDR3 is TGTGCCAGCAGCAACAGGAGAAACACTGAAGCTTTCTTT.

The chain has TRBV12-3 or TRBV12-4 and TRBJ1-2; 7 bases map to TRBD1. Unmatched junction bases numbered 9, after V lost 6 bases and J lost 8 bases. The CDR3 is 13 amino acids. The CDR3: CASSPGQLGGYTF. In nucleotides, the CDR3 is TGTGCCAGCAGCCCGGGACAGCTCGGGGGCTACACCTTC.